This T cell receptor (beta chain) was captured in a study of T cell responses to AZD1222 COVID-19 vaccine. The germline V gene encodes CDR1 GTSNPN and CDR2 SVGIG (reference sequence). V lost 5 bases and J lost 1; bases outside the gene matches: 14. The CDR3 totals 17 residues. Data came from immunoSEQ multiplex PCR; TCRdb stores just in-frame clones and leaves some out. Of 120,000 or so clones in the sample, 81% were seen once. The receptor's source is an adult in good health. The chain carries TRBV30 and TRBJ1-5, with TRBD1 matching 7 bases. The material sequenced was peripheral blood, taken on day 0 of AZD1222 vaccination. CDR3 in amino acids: CAWAAGQFLESNQPQHF. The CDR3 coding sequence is TGTGCCTGGGCCGCGGGACAGTTCCTTGAAAGCAATCAGCCCCAGCATTTT.